One and the same sample provided the 19 T cell receptor beta chains below, sequenced in a study of OX40 agonist ivuxolimab in advanced cancers. Profiling relied on immunoSEQ multiplex PCR, and the TCRdb table lists in-frame clones only, not all of them. The sample lists 55,000 to 80,000 clones, 86% occurring once. The specimen comprised CD4+ or CD8+ T cells sorted from blood, sampled in a trial of the OX40 agonist ivuxolimab. These receptors were collected from an adult with an advanced solid tumor such as melanoma, head and neck, liver or kidney cancer.

There are a few counts of this clone. The chain uses TRBV5-1 and TRBJ2-1; the D gene is possibly TRBD2 (6 bases). Trimming stripped 9 bases from V and 4 bases from J, with 20 bases between. In germline, CDR1 is SGHRS, CDR2 YFSETQ. The CDR3 is 15 residues long. CDR3 DNA sequence: TGCGCCACCGCGTTGGGGGGAAGCACATACAATGAGCAGTTCTTC. This sequence encodes CATALGGSTYNEQFF.

V and J are TRBV4-3 and TRBJ2-3; D possibly corresponds to TRBD2 (6 bases). The V gene's germline CDR1 is LGHNA and CDR2 YSLEER. The V and J ends lost 0 bases and 4 bases respectively, with 8 bases between them. The CDR3 sequence is 14 residues long. The CDR3 sequence: CASSQDWGADTQYF. The CDR3, as DNA: TGCGCCAGCAGCCAAGATTGGGGGGCAGATACGCAGTATTTT.

The gene calls are TRBV15 and TRBJ1-4; D remains unclear. Trimming removed 1 base from V and 8 bases from J, with 8 bases in between. This CDR3 has 13 amino acids. CDR1 and CDR2 (germline): LNHNV, YYDKDF (reference sequence). The CDR3 DNA follows: TGTGCCACCAGCAGAGGTTTAGGAGAAAAACTGTTTTTT. It is translated as CATSRGLGEKLFF.

The gene calls are TRBV6-5 and TRBJ1-1; D is perhaps TRBD1 (5 bases). V lost 6 bases, J lost 11 bases, and 19 bases lay in between. Looked up from germline, CDR1 is MNHEY and CDR2 is SVGAGI. The CDR3 length is 13 residues. CDR3 DNA: TGTGCCAGCAGGACACCGGGCGGGACCCGGGCTTTCTTT. Translated: CASRTPGGTRAFF.

The chain couples TRBV10-3 to TRBJ2-5; no definite D call. Germline loops: CDR1 ENHRY, CDR2 SYGVKD. Trimming pared 2 bases from V and 2 bases from J, leaving 15 bases between. This CDR3 has 16 residues. The CDR3 loop is CAISEPTTRDQETQYF. CDR3 in DNA: TGTGCCATCAGTGAGCCGACGACCCGCGATCAAGAGACCCAGTACTTC.

The V and J genes are TRBV5-1 and TRBJ1-1; D unclear. The germline V gene has CDR1 SGHRS and CDR2 YFSETQ. CDR3 length: 13 residues. Trimming shortened V by 3 bases and J by 1 base, and 7 bases separated the two germline ends. The CDR3 DNA reads TGCGCCAGCAGCTCTGGTCAGAACACTGAAGCTTTCTTT. Protein sequence: CASSSGQNTEAFF. The whole variable domain, filled in from reference TRBV5-1 and TRBJ1-1, reads KAGVTQTPRYLIKTRGQQVTLSCSPISGHRSVSWYQQTPGQGLQFLFEYFSETQRNKGNFPGRFSGRQFSNSRSEMNVSTLELGDSALYLCASSSGQNTEAFFGQGTRLTVV.

This clone is a singleton in its sample. The chain has TRBV19 and TRBJ2-3, with no clear D. Per germline, CDR1 LNHDA and CDR2 SQIVND (reference sequence). Trimming cost V 8 bases and J 2 bases, with 11 bases left between them. The CDR3 is made up of 13 amino acids. The CDR3 here is CASDHGSTDTQYF. CDR3 DNA: TGTGCCAGTGATCACGGGTCCACAGATACGCAGTATTTT.

The chain has TRBV11-3 and TRBJ2-1, with D uncertain. CDR1 and CDR2 from the germline V gene are SGHNT and YENEEA. The CDR3 extends over 15 amino acids. Trimming took off 0 bases at V and 2 bases at J, with 8 bases between the two ends. The CDR3 DNA reads TGTGCCAGCAGCTTAGAAGCCCAGACCTACAATGAGCAGTTCTTC. The encoded protein is CASSLEAQTYNEQFF.

This clone appeared once. The gene calls are TRBV5-6 and TRBJ1-2; TRBD1 might be the D (6 bases). The CDR3 totals 13 residues. Trimming removed 2 bases at V and 7 bases at J, with 12 bases between. Germline V gene data show CDR1 as SGHDT and CDR2 as YYEEEE. CDR3 nucleotides: TGTGCCAGCAGCTTAGGGACAAGAACTGGCTACACCTTC. Its translation: CASSLGTRTGYTF. Variable domain in full (rest from reference TRBV5-6 and TRBJ1-2): DAGVTQSPTHLIKTRGQQVTLRCSPKSGHDTVSWYQQALGQGPQFIFQYYEEEERQRGNFPDRFSGHQFPNYSSELNVNALLLGDSALYLCASSLGTRTGYTFGSGTRLTVV.

The rearrangement uses TRBV6-1 and TRBJ2-6; the D gene is possibly TRBD1 (6 bases). CDR1 MNHNS and CDR2 SASEGT come from the germline V gene. The CDR3 length is 18 residues. Trimming cost V 3 bases and J 0 bases, with 15 bases left between them. As DNA, the CDR3 is TGTGCCAGCAGTGACGGACAGCTATCCTTCTCTGGGGCCAACGTCCTGACTTTC. It translates to CASSDGQLSFSGANVLTF.

The chain links TRBV30 to TRBJ1-5; no clear D. Deletions cut 2 bases from V and 4 bases from J, with 12 bases between. The CDR3 is 14 residues long. The germline CDR1 and CDR2 sequences are GTSNPN and SVGIG (reference sequence). CDR3 sequence: CAWSLDTRNQPQHF. CDR3 bases: TGTGCCTGGAGTCTCGACACGAGAAATCAGCCCCAGCATTTT. Full variable domain (rest looked up from reference TRBV30 and TRBJ1-5): SQTIHQWPATLVQPVGSPLSLECTVEGTSNPNLYWYRQAAGRGLQLLFYSVGIGQISSEVPQNLSASRPQDRQFILSSKKLLLSDSGFYLCAWSLDTRNQPQHFGDGTRLSIL.

This chain joins TRBV2 and TRBJ1-3; D possibly corresponds to TRBD1 (5 bases). The CDR3 loop spans 12 amino acids. Trimming pared 2 bases from V and 10 bases from J, leaving 9 bases between. CDR1 is SNHLY, CDR2 FYNNEI, per germline. CDR3 loop: CASSETGFTIYF. CDR3 DNA: TGTGCCAGCAGTGAAACAGGATTTACCATATATTTT.

The CDR3 loop reads CSVRDRENSPLHF. The DNA of the CDR3 is TGCAGCGTTCGGGACAGGGAAAATTCACCCCTCCACTTT. The chain recombines TRBV29-1 with TRBJ1-6, with TRBD1 identical over 9 bases. The CDR3 is 13 amino acids. Germline loops: CDR1 SQVTM, CDR2 ANQGSEA. Germline trimming cut 5 bases from V and 7 bases from J; bases unmatched to any gene: 3.

The J gene is TRBJ2-3, the V gene TRBV12-2; TRBD1 reflects the table's D call only, with no check against the DNA. TRBV12-2 is given as a pseudogene. This CDR3 is 20 amino acids long. Here the CDR3 reads CASRFGSDRNVQLSTDTQYF. CDR3 bases: TGTGCAAGTCGCTTTGGGTCTGACAGGAACGTGCAACTCAGCACAGATACGCAGTATTTT.

V and J are TRBV2 and TRBJ1-5; 7 bases line up with TRBD1. The V and J ends lost 6 bases and 1 base, in that order; junction bases with no gene match: 15. This CDR3 is 18 amino acids long. CDR1 and CDR2 from the germline V gene are SNHLY and FYNNEI. The CDR3 nucleotides read TGTGCCAGCAGCGGCGCATCAGGGGGTTACGGCAGCAATCAGCCCCAGCATTTT. Amino acids: CASSGASGGYGSNQPQHF.

The chain employs TRBV2 and TRBJ1-2; D is possibly TRBD1 (5 bases). Germline CDR1 reads SNHLY; CDR2 reads FYNNEI. V was pared by 3 bases and J by 4 bases, with 6 bases between. This CDR3 has 12 amino acids. Here the CDR3 reads CASSERGYGYTF. CDR3 DNA: TGTGCCAGCAGTGAGAGGGGCTATGGCTACACCTTC.

V and J are TRBV28 and TRBJ2-1; 9 bases agree with TRBD2. Germline lookup yields CDR1 MDHEN and CDR2 SYDVKM. This CDR3 spans 16 amino acids. V trimming: 5 bases; J trimming: 6 bases; junction bases outside the gene matches: 11. CDR3 region: CASSRIGGGAVNEQFF. Written as DNA, the CDR3 is TGTGCCAGCAGTCGAATCGGCGGGGGGGCCGTCAATGAGCAGTTCTTC. The variable domain in full, with the rest retrieved from reference TRBV28 and TRBJ2-1, is DVKVTQSSRYLVKRTGEKVFLECVQDMDHENMFWYRQDPGLGLRLIYFSYDVKMKEKGDIPEGYSVSREKKERFSLILESASTNQTSMYLCASSRIGGGAVNEQFFGPGTRLTVL.

The chain is built from TRBV6-1 and TRBJ1-1; D is uncertain. The V gene's germline CDR1 is MNHNS and CDR2 SASEGT. The CDR3 is 12 residues long. Trimming cost V 8 bases and J 0 bases, with 7 bases left between them. The CDR3 bases are TGTGCCAGCTCATTCATGAACACTGAAGCTTTCTTT. Protein product: CASSFMNTEAFF.

V and J are TRBV25-1 and TRBJ1-6; D is perhaps TRBD1 (5 bases). V was cut by 3 bases and J by 8 bases, with 14 bases left in between. Germline CDR1 is MGHDK and CDR2 is SYGVNS. This CDR3 spans 15 amino acids. CDR3 loop: CASSDYGAMYSPLHF. The CDR3 DNA is TGTGCCAGCAGTGACTATGGGGCAATGTATTCACCCCTCCACTTT.